This T cell receptor beta chain was recovered during a study of blood T cell repertoires in COVID-19. Here immunoSEQ multiplex PCR was the method, and the copy in TCRdb shows in-frame clones only, minus some. The sample includes about 210,000 clones, roughly 88% of them seen just once. Germline V gene lookup returns CDR1 MNHEY and CDR2 SVGAGI. This CDR3 comprises 13 residues. V was pared by 8 bases and J by 1 base, with 11 bases between. This clone has just one count. Participants had their cohort set by participant-reported clinical history. The sequenced sample consisted of PBMCs or T cells enriched from blood (not recorded which). This rearrangement joins TRBV6-5 to TRBJ1-1, with D perhaps matching TRBD1 (6 bases). The TCR sequence derives from a man aged 40-49 years with acute COVID-19. CDR3: CASGGAGNTEAFF. Here the CDR3 DNA reads TGTGCCAGCGGGGGGGCTGGGAACACTGAAGCTTTCTTT.